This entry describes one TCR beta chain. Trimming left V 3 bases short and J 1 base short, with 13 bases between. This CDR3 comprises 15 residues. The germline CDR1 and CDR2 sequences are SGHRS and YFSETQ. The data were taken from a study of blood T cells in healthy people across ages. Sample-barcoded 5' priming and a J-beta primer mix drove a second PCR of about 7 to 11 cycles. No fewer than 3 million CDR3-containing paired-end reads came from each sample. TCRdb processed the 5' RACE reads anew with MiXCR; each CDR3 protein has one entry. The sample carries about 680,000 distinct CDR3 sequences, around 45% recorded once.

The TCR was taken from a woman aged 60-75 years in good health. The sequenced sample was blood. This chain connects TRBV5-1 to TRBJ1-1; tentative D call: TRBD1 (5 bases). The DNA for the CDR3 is TGCGCCAGCAGCTCAGCGGGACTCTCGAACACTGAAGCTTTCTTT. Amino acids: CASSSAGLSNTEAFF.